A selection of T cell receptor beta chains follows, all from one sample in a study of neurological immune-mediated disorders. Via MiXCR, TCRdb re-called the 5' RACE reads, giving one row per CDR3 protein. In the table there are about 120,000 distinct CDR3 sequences, 3.2% of which are singletons. Material: PBMCs. All receptors derive from a woman aged 25 to 39 with multiple sclerosis. Both conserved end residues are part of each CDR3. The D gene is left open where the match is weak. Some rows have no size entry. The others give once, few or many, or a class for an expanded clone.

d_gene	j_gene	abundance	v_gene	CDR3nt	CDR3aa
NA	TRBJ2-1	NA	TRBV7-7	TGTGCCAGCAGCTTAGGGCAGGGGAGCCATGAGCAGTTCTTC	CASSLGQGSHEQFF
NA	TRBJ1-1	many	TRBV5-1	TGCGCCAGCAGCTTGTGGGGGTCCAGCACTGAAGCTTTCTTT	CASSLWGSSTEAFF
NA	TRBJ1-1	few	TRBV5-1	TGCGACAGTCCCACTCAGGGAACTGAAGCTTTCTTT	CDSPTQGTEAFF
TRBD2	TRBJ2-3	many	TRBV5-6	TGTGCCAGCAGCCCCGGACTAGAATGGAGGACAGATACGCAGTATTTT	CASSPGLEWRTDTQYF
NA	TRBJ2-7	many	TRBV7-2	TGTGCCAGCAGCTTTTCCCGGACAGCCAACTACGAGCAGTACTTC	CASSFSRTANYEQYF
NA	TRBJ1-1	many	TRBV10-3	TGTGCCATCAGTGAGAGGGTGGGGGGCGATAACACTGAAGCTTTCTTT	CAISERVGGDNTEAFF
NA	TRBJ2-7	many	TRBV15	TGTGCCACCAGCAGAGATCCGGCGGGCGAGCAGTACTTC	CATSRDPAGEQYF
NA	TRBJ2-7	many	TRBV5-1	TGTGCCAGCAGTTTAGGTATCAGCTACGAGCAGTACTTC	CASSLGISYEQYF
NA	TRBJ1-6	many	TRBV28	TGTGCCAGCAGTTTGGAATCCTATAATTCACCCCTCCACTTT	CASSLESYNSPLHF
NA	TRBJ1-1	many	TRBV20-1	TGCAGTGCTAGGGTCGGGGGAGCTTTGAACACTGAAGCTTTCTTT	CSARVGGALNTEAFF
NA	TRBJ2-7	few	TRBV20-1	TGCAGTGCCCCCAGGGCGGACTCACCCTCCTACGAGCAGTACTTC	CSAPRADSPSYEQYF
NA	TRBJ2-3	few	TRBV30	TGTGCCTGGAGTTTGGGTGATACGCAGTATTTT	CAWSLGDTQYF
NA	TRBJ2-3	many	TRBV7-9	TGTGCCAGCAGCTCCCCGGGCACAGATACGCAGTATTTT	CASSSPGTDTQYF
NA	TRBJ1-1	many	TRBV9	TGTGCCAGCAGCGTAGATTTTTCAGGGCCAACTAACACTGAAGCTTTCTTT	CASSVDFSGPTNTEAFF
TRBD2	TRBJ2-7	NA	TRBV3-1	TGTGCCAGCAGCCTGACTAGCGAAACGACCTACGAGCAGTACTTC	CASSLTSETTYEQYF
NA	TRBJ2-1	many	TRBV28	TGTGCCAGCAATGGAGGAGGTGCGGGGTCCTACAATGAGCAGTTCTTC	CASNGGGAGSYNEQFF
NA	TRBJ1-2	many	TRBV6-5	TGTGCCAGCAGTTACTCGACGGGTGGCTACACCTTC	CASSYSTGGYTF
NA	TRBJ2-2	many	TRBV20-1	TGCAGTGCAGGGAAACCCGGGGAGCTGTTTTTT	CSAGKPGELFF
NA	TRBJ2-3	many	TRBV7-9	TGTGCCAGCAGCTTAACAGGGAGCACAGATACGCAGTATTTT	CASSLTGSTDTQYF
TRBD1	TRBJ1-2	many	TRBV10-3	TGTGCCGCCGGACAGGGCGTTACTGGCTACACCTTC	CAAGQGVTGYTF
NA	TRBJ2-5	many	TRBV5-1	TGCGCCAGCAGCTTGTTTACAGGCCAGAAGACCCAGTACTTC	CASSLFTGQKTQYF
NA	TRBJ2-5	NA	TRBV7-6	TGTGCCAGCAGCTCGTTCGGAAGTCGCCTACAAGAGGCCCAGTACTTC	CASSSFGSRLQEAQYF
NA	TRBJ2-1	many	TRBV19	TGTGCCAGTAGTATAAAAGACTGGACGATAGGGGGCTCCTACAATGAGCAGTTCTTC	CASSIKDWTIGGSYNEQFF
NA	TRBJ1-2	many	TRBV20-1	TGCAGTGCTAGAGACCTACACGAAACGAACTATGGCTACACCTTC	CSARDLHETNYGYTF
NA	TRBJ2-2	many	TRBV15	TGTGCCACCAGCAGCACAGAGAACACCGGGGAGCTGTTTTTT	CATSSTENTGELFF
TRBD2	TRBJ2-7	many	TRBV12-3/TRBV12-4	TGTGCCAGCAGTTTGAGGCGGGGGACCTCCTACGAGCAGTACTTC	CASSLRRGTSYEQYF
TRBD2	TRBJ2-5	many	TRBV3-1	TGTGCCAGCAGCCAAGGAGGATGGACTAGCGGGGGGACGCCCCAAGAGACCCAGTACTTC	CASSQGGWTSGGTPQETQYF
TRBD2	TRBJ2-1	few	TRBV4-3	TGCGCCAGCAGCCAACTACTAGCGGGAGGTGAGCAGTTCTTC	CASSQLLAGGEQFF
NA	TRBJ2-2	NA	TRBV20-1	TGCAGTGCTAGAGATTCTTTTAGTCCAGCGGGGAACACCGGGGAGCTGTTTTTT	CSARDSFSPAGNTGELFF
NA	TRBJ2-1	many	TRBV20-1	TGCAGTGCTAGACCGGACCGAGTCAGGTACAATGAGCAGTTCTTC	CSARPDRVRYNEQFF
NA	TRBJ2-7	few	TRBV29-1	TGCAGCGTTGAAGATCCCAGTTATTCCTACGAGCAGTACTTC	CSVEDPSYSYEQYF
NA	TRBJ1-1	many	TRBV18	TGTGCCAGCTCCCTTAAGGGACACCAGTACACTGAAGCTTTCTTT	CASSLKGHQYTEAFF
NA	TRBJ1-2	many	TRBV6-5	TGTGCCAGCAGTTCCCTGGGGGGAGAGGATGGCTACACCTTC	CASSSLGGEDGYTF
NA	TRBJ1-5	many	TRBV12-3/TRBV12-4	TGTGCCAGCAGTTTAGGACGGATGGGGCAGCCCCAGCATTTT	CASSLGRMGQPQHF
NA	TRBJ1-2	many	TRBV12-3/TRBV12-4	TGTGCCAGCAGTTTAGTAAATGGCTACACCTTC	CASSLVNGYTF
NA	TRBJ1-2	many	TRBV10-3	TGTGCCATCAGTGATTTGACGGTCAGTTCCAGTTATGGCTACACCTTC	CAISDLTVSSSYGYTF
NA	TRBJ2-1	many	TRBV7-2	TGTGCCAGCAGCTTAGCCGGGCCCTTTATCGGCAATGAGCAGTTCTTC	CASSLAGPFIGNEQFF
TRBD2	TRBJ2-1	many	TRBV7-2	TGTGCCAGCGGGAGGGCCCCCAATGAGCAGTTCTTC	CASGRAPNEQFF
TRBD2	TRBJ2-3	many	TRBV20-1	TGCAGTGCTAGTGGGATCGGCGGGAGACTAGCGGGGGCCAGCACAGATACGCAGTATTTT	CSASGIGGRLAGASTDTQYF
TRBD1	TRBJ2-1	many	TRBV29-1	TGCAGCGTTGAAGATCCGGACAGGTCCTCCTACAATGAGCAGTTCTTC	CSVEDPDRSSYNEQFF
NA	TRBJ2-7	many	TRBV5-1	TGCGCCAGCAGGAGTAGTGGTTACGAGCAGTACTTC	CASRSSGYEQYF
TRBD1	TRBJ2-1	many	TRBV7-8	TGTGCCAGCAGCCCCAGGGGGCGTGAGCAGTTCTTC	CASSPRGREQFF
NA	TRBJ2-7	many	TRBV4-3	TGCGCCAGCAGCCAAGACACAACAGGGCTCTCCTACGAGCAGTACTTC	CASSQDTTGLSYEQYF
NA	TRBJ1-1	NA	TRBV5-5	TGTGCCAGCAGCTTCCCCCCCTGGGCGGAGGTGGACACTGAAGCTTTCTTT	CASSFPPWAEVDTEAFF
NA	TRBJ2-7	many	TRBV7-8	TGTGCCAGCACCTTGGGAGCGGGTACCTACGAGCAGTACTTC	CASTLGAGTYEQYF
NA	TRBJ2-1	many	TRBV6-5	TGTGCCAGCAGCTTTTCCCAGGGAAATGAGCAGTTCTTC	CASSFSQGNEQFF
NA	TRBJ2-7	many	TRBV29-1	TGCAGCGTAGCTTCCGGGACATTCGACGAGCAGTACTTC	CSVASGTFDEQYF
TRBD2	TRBJ2-1	many	TRBV7-2	TGTGCCAGCAGCTTAATGGCTAGCGGCAACAATGAGCAGTTCTTC	CASSLMASGNNEQFF
NA	TRBJ2-7	many	TRBV7-8	TGTGCCAGCAGCTTAATGGGCCGAGGCTACGAGCAGTACTTC	CASSLMGRGYEQYF
TRBD2	TRBJ2-7	many	TRBV20-1	TGCAGTGCTAGAGACATGACTAGCGGGACACGCCGGGGAAACGAGCAGTACTTC	CSARDMTSGTRRGNEQYF
TRBD2	TRBJ2-1	many	TRBV5-1	TGCGCCAGCAGAACAAGCGGGAGGGCCTCCTACAATGAGCAGTTCTTC	CASRTSGRASYNEQFF
TRBD2	TRBJ2-5	many	TRBV4-3	TGCGCCAGCAGCCAAGAGGTTCGACTAGCAGGCGAGACCCAGTACTTC	CASSQEVRLAGETQYF
NA	TRBJ2-1	many	TRBV20-1	TGCAGTGCTAGTCCCAGGAGCTCCTACAATGAGCAGTTCTTC	CSASPRSSYNEQFF
NA	TRBJ2-5	many	TRBV5-5	TGTGCCAGCAGCTTGGTCCCCCGCGGGGCAGAGACCCAGTACTTC	CASSLVPRGAETQYF